The 16 T cell receptor beta chains given below trace back to one sample, sequenced in a study of tumor-infiltrating lymphocytes in localized non-small cell lung cancer. The table came from immunoSEQ multiplex PCR; TCRdb's copy has only in-frame clones and leaves some out. Found here are some 15,000 clones, around 81% of them singletons; the top ten hold under 3%. Sequenced input: lung tumor tissue. The receptors originated from a human donor with non-small cell lung cancer.

The chain recombines TRBV15 with TRBJ2-1, with D perhaps TRBD2 (6 bases). The CDR3 runs 16 residues. V shed 0 bases and J shed 7 bases, with 16 bases lying between them. Per germline, CDR1 LNHNV and CDR2 YYDKDF (reference sequence). In DNA form, the CDR3 reads TGTGCCACCAGCAGAGATCAGACTAGGGGTACAAATGAGCAGTTCTTC. This translates into CATSRDQTRGTNEQFF.

This sequence joins TRBV7-9 and TRBJ1-2; D remains unclear. Germline CDR1 reads SEHNR; CDR2 reads FQNEAQ (reference sequence). The CDR3 runs 15 residues. Trimming pared 2 bases from V and 6 bases from J, leaving 16 bases between. CDR3 bases: TGTGCCAGCAGCTTACAAGAGGGAATCGCACATGGCTACACCTTC. Translation gives CASSLQEGIAHGYTF.

The chain combines TRBV29-1 with TRBJ1-1; 9 nucleotides agree with TRBD1. The CDR3 is made up of 13 amino acids. The germline V gene has CDR1 SQVTM and CDR2 ANQGSEA. With V trimmed by 7 bases and J by 1 base, 4 bases remained unmatched. The CDR3 coding sequence is TGCAGCGCAAGGGGACAGGGGAACACTGAAGCTTTCTTT. This sequence encodes CSARGQGNTEAFF. Together with reference TRBV29-1 and TRBJ1-1, the CDR3 gives the full variable domain: SAVISQKPSRDICQRGTSLTIQCQVDSQVTMMFWYRQQPGQSLTLIATANQGSEATYESGFVIDKFPISRPNLTFSTLTVSNMSPEDSSIYLCSARGQGNTEAFFGQGTRLTVV.

The chain recombines TRBV7-9 with TRBJ1-2; D not certain. Germline lookup yields CDR1 SEHNR and CDR2 FQNEAQ (reference sequence). CDR3 length equals 10 residues. The ends were cut back, 4 bases at V and 10 bases at J, with 7 bases in the middle. CDR3 coding DNA: TGTGCCAGCAGCTCCCACCCCTACACCTTC. Protein sequence: CASSSHPYTF.

The gene calls are TRBV18 and TRBJ2-7, with no clear D. Trimming took off 6 bases at V and 2 bases at J, with 8 bases between the two ends. CDR1 and CDR2 from the germline V gene are KGHSH and LQKENI. This CDR3 spans 12 amino acids. Here the CDR3 DNA reads TGTGCCAGCTCGACCCGGGCCTACGAGCAGTACTTC. This encodes CASSTRAYEQYF.

This chain joins TRBV5-1 and TRBJ2-1; no firm D call. This CDR3 is 13 amino acids long. Germline V CDR1 and CDR2: SGHRS, YFSETQ. V was trimmed by 0 bases and J by 5 bases, leaving 6 bases between them. Here the CDR3 DNA reads TGCGCCAGCAGCTTGGGACGGGACAATGAGCAGTTCTTC. Amino acid sequence: CASSLGRDNEQFF.

The rearrangement links TRBV29-1 to TRBJ2-7; D is perhaps TRBD1 or TRBD2 (5 bases each). Germline V gives CDR1 SQVTM, CDR2 ANQGSEA. With 3 bases removed from V and 2 bases from J, the gap between germline ends came to 11 bases. The CDR3 has 13 amino acids. The CDR3 nucleotides read TGCAGCGTTGAGAGGGACGGCACCTACGAGCAGTACTTC. This gives the protein CSVERDGTYEQYF.

The rearrangement uses TRBV19 and TRBJ1-5; 7 bases line up with TRBD1. The V segment lost 5 bases and the J segment 4 bases; nucleotides outside the gene matches: 5. This CDR3 is built from 14 residues. CDR1 is LNHDA, CDR2 SQIVND, per germline (reference sequence). The chain's CDR3 is CASSGGTENQPQHF. The CDR3 DNA reads TGTGCCAGTAGTGGTGGGACAGAAAATCAGCCCCAGCATTTT.

The J gene is TRBJ1-2, the V gene TRBV9; 10 bases map to TRBD1. Germline V gene data show CDR1 as SGDLS and CDR2 as YYNGEE. The CDR3 loop spans 16 amino acids. The junction had 15 bases not matched to a gene; V was cut back by 3 bases and J by 10 bases. The CDR3 loop reads CASSADVLRGQGFYTF. CDR3 bases: TGTGCCAGCAGCGCCGACGTCCTGAGGGGACAGGGGTTCTACACCTTC.

The chain links TRBV7-9 to TRBJ2-1; D is undetermined. CDR1 and CDR2 (germline): SEHNR, FQNEAQ (reference sequence). V was cut by 2 bases and J by 9 bases, with 8 bases left in between. The CDR3 consists of 12 residues. CDR3 protein: CASSLLSPEQFF. DNA for the CDR3: TGTGCCAGCAGCTTACTGAGTCCTGAGCAGTTCTTC.

The J gene is TRBJ1-2, the V gene TRBV7-2; 7 bases agree with TRBD1. Germline values: CDR1 SGHTA, CDR2 FQGNSA. Germline trimming cut 6 bases from V and 2 bases from J; bases unmatched to any gene: 3. CDR3 size: 13 residues. The CDR3 loop reads CASRPGGNYGYTF. The CDR3 coding sequence is TGTGCCAGCAGACCAGGGGGAAACTATGGCTACACCTTC.

This clone occurred a few times. The chain recombines TRBV6-6 with TRBJ2-7; TRBD1 or TRBD2 may be the D gene (5 bases each). Germline CDR1 and CDR2: MNHNY and SVGAGI (reference sequence). V was shortened by 2 bases and J by 4 bases, with 12 bases between the two germline ends. The CDR3 has 14 residues. In DNA, the CDR3 is TGTGCCAGCAGTTACACGGGACCACCATACGAGCAGTACTTC. It translates to CASSYTGPPYEQYF.

The V and J genes are TRBV4-3 and TRBJ1-2, with TRBD1 as a possible D gene (5 bases). V was cut by 0 bases and J by 8 bases, with 16 bases left in between. The CDR3 length is 15 residues. From germline, CDR1 is LGHNA and CDR2 YSLEER. The CDR3 spells CASSQEPGHAGGYTF. The CDR3 DNA reads TGCGCCAGCAGCCAAGAACCAGGACACGCGGGGGGCTACACCTTC.

As DNA, the CDR3 is TGTGCCAGCAGTATCCCGACCGACGAGAACACTGAAGCTTTCTTT. Translated: CASSIPTDENTEAFF. The chain has TRBV2 and TRBJ1-1, with D unresolved. This CDR3 has 15 amino acids. The germline V gene has CDR1 SNHLY and CDR2 FYNNEI. Trimming took 5 bases from V and 1 from J, leaving 14 bases between them.

The chain links TRBV5-1 to TRBJ2-7; 12 bases match TRBD2. There are 16 residues in the CDR3. The germline V gene has CDR1 SGHRS and CDR2 YFSETQ. The V gene end was trimmed by 0 bases and the J gene end by 3 bases; junction bases not matched to a gene: 4. In DNA, the CDR3 is TGCGCCAGCAGCTTGGGGGGACTAGCGGGCAACTACGAGCAGTACTTC. Translating it yields CASSLGGLAGNYEQYF.

In nucleotides, the CDR3 is TGTGCCAGCAGCCGGGACCATCCTTACAATGAGCAGTTCTTC. Translated: CASSRDHPYNEQFF. V and J are TRBV7-2 and TRBJ2-1; either TRBD1 or TRBD2 may fit D (5 bases each). CDR3 size: 14 residues. Trimming cost V 5 bases and J 4 bases, with 12 bases left between them. Germline-derived CDR1 and CDR2 are SGHTA and FQGNSA.